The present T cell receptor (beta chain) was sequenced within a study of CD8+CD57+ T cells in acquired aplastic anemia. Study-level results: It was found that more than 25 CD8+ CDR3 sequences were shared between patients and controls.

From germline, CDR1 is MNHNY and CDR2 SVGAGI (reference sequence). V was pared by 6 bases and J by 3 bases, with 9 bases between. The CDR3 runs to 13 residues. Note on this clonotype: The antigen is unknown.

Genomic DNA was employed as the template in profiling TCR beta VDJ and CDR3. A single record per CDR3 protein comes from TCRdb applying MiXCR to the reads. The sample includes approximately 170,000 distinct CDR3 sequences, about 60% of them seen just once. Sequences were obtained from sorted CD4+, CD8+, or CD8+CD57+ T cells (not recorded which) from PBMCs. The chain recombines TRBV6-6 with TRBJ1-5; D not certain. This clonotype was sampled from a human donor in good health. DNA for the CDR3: TGTGCCAGCAGCGTAGGGCACAATCAGCCCCAGCATTTT. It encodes CASSVGHNQPQHF.